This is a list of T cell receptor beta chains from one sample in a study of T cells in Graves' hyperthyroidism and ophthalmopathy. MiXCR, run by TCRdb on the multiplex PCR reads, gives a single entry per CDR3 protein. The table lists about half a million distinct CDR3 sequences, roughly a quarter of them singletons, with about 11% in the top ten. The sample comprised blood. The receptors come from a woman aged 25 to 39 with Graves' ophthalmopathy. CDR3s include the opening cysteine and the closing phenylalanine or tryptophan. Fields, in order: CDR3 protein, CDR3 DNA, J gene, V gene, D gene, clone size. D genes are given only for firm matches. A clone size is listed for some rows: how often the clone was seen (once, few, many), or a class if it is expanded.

CDR3: CASSLTLSGRSTGELFF
DNA: TGCGCCAGCAGCTTGACCCTTAGCGGGAGGTCCACCGGGGAGCTGTTTTTT
J: TRBJ2-2
V: TRBV5-1
D: TRBD2
size: .

CDR3: CASSPRRTGLYSNQPQHF
DNA: TGTGCCAGCTCACCGCGTCGGACAGGGCTCTATAGCAATCAGCCCCAGCATTTT
J: TRBJ1-5
V: TRBV18
D: TRBD1
size: few

CDR3: CASTRPGAGGTGELFF
DNA: TGTGCCAGCACCCGACCCGGGGCGGGAGGAACCGGGGAGCTGTTTTTT
J: TRBJ2-2
V: TRBV27
D: TRBD2
size: .

CDR3: CASSQDRDFYTGELFF
DNA: TGTGCCAGCAGCCAAGATCGAGACTTCTACACCGGGGAGCTGTTTTTT
J: TRBJ2-2
V: TRBV3-1
D: .
size: .

CDR3: CASSLGPYYGYTF
DNA: TGTGCCAGCAGCTTAGGCCCGTACTATGGCTACACCTTC
J: TRBJ1-2
V: TRBV7-2
D: .
size: many

CDR3: CASSLSRIQETQYF
DNA: TGTGCCAGCAGCTTGAGCAGAATACAAGAGACCCAGTACTTC
J: TRBJ2-5
V: TRBV7-3
D: .
size: few

CDR3: CASSDSRDRDYEQYF
DNA: TGTGCCAGCAGTGATTCCCGGGACAGGGACTACGAGCAGTACTTC
J: TRBJ2-7
V: TRBV2
D: TRBD1
size: many

CDR3: CASIVRGRDTEAFF
DNA: TGTGCCAGCATTGTCAGGGGGCGCGACACTGAAGCTTTCTTT
J: TRBJ1-1
V: TRBV6-1
D: TRBD1
size: .

CDR3: CASSSRGQDTEAFF
DNA: TGCGCCAGCAGCTCCAGGGGGCAGGACACTGAAGCTTTCTTT
J: TRBJ1-1
V: TRBV5-1
D: TRBD1
size: many

CDR3: CASSLWALLPVGYGYTF
DNA: TGCGCCAGCAGCTTGTGGGCCTTACTACCGGTGGGCTATGGCTACACCTTC
J: TRBJ1-2
V: TRBV5-1
D: .
size: few

CDR3: CASSLEGLAGVQETQYF
DNA: TGTGCCAGCAGCTTAGAGGGACTAGCGGGGGTTCAAGAGACCCAGTACTTC
J: TRBJ2-5
V: TRBV11-2
D: TRBD2
size: few

CDR3: CSAWDGSTYNSPLHF
DNA: TGCAGTGCTTGGGACGGATCCACTTATAATTCACCCCTCCACTTT
J: TRBJ1-6
V: TRBV20-1
D: .
size: many

CDR3: CASSQEARLSGAFF
DNA: TGTGCCAGCAGCCAAGAGGCCCGGTTGTCGGGGGCTTTCTTT
J: TRBJ1-1
V: TRBV3-1
D: .
size: many

CDR3: CATSRVNAGAPYEQYF
DNA: TGTGCCACCAGCAGAGTAAACGCGGGAGCCCCCTACGAGCAGTACTTC
J: TRBJ2-7
V: TRBV15
D: TRBD2
size: .

CDR3: CASSNAYEQYF
DNA: TGTGCCAGTAGTAACGCGTACGAGCAGTACTTC
J: TRBJ2-7
V: TRBV19
D: .
size: many

CDR3: CASSLSGTGLNEQYF
DNA: TGTGCCAGCAGTTTATCCGGGACAGGGTTGAACGAGCAGTACTTC
J: TRBJ2-7
V: TRBV27
D: TRBD1
size: .

CDR3: CASSREVADLGETQYF
DNA: TGTGCCAGCAGCCGCGAGGTGGCGGACTTGGGGGAGACCCAGTACTTC
J: TRBJ2-5
V: TRBV5-5
D: .
size: many

CDR3: CASSVATTAGETQYF
DNA: TGTGCCAGCAGCGTTGCTACCACCGCGGGGGAGACCCAGTACTTC
J: TRBJ2-5
V: TRBV9
D: .
size: many

CDR3: CASSYTGRGYTF
DNA: TGTGCCAGCAGTTATACCGGTCGGGGCTACACCTTC
J: TRBJ1-2
V: TRBV6-2/TRBV6-3
D: .
size: few

CDR3: CASSTRYVAGELFF
DNA: TGTGCCAGCAGCACCCGATACGTGGCCGGGGAGCTGTTTTTT
J: TRBJ2-2
V: TRBV9
D: .
size: many

CDR3: CASSHPGQGSDEQYF
DNA: TGTGCCAGCAGTCATCCGGGACAGGGTAGCGACGAGCAGTACTTC
J: TRBJ2-7
V: TRBV27
D: TRBD1
size: .

CDR3: CASSTQGQPQHF
DNA: TGTGCCAGCTCCACACAGGGCCAGCCCCAGCATTTT
J: TRBJ1-5
V: TRBV18
D: .
size: many

CDR3: CASSLAYPANTEAFF
DNA: TGTGCCAGCAGCTTAGCGTACCCGGCGAACACTGAAGCTTTCTTT
J: TRBJ1-1
V: TRBV7-2
D: .
size: many

CDR3: CASSDPTLSTDTQYF
DNA: TGTGCCAGCAGTGACCCGACACTCAGCACAGATACGCAGTATTTT
J: TRBJ2-3
V: TRBV6-1
D: .
size: many

CDR3: CSVEVFGGEGYTF
DNA: TGCAGCGTTGAAGTCTTCGGGGGGGAAGGCTACACCTTC
J: TRBJ1-2
V: TRBV29-1
D: .
size: many

CDR3: CASSLGLANTEAFF
DNA: TGTGCCAGTAGCTTAGGGTTAGCGAACACTGAAGCTTTCTTT
J: TRBJ1-1
V: TRBV7-3
D: .
size: .

CDR3: CATSRVPGPYEQYF
DNA: TGTGCCACCAGCAGAGTCCCAGGACCCTACGAGCAGTACTTC
J: TRBJ2-7
V: TRBV15
D: .
size: .

CDR3: CAWSSGQETQYF
DNA: TGTGCCTGGAGCTCGGGGCAAGAGACCCAGTACTTC
J: TRBJ2-5
V: TRBV30
D: .
size: .

CDR3: CASSTPTGFYGYTF
DNA: TGTGCCAGCAGTACGCCGACAGGGTTCTATGGCTACACCTTC
J: TRBJ1-2
V: TRBV6-1
D: TRBD1
size: .

CDR3: CASGQGARTEAFF
DNA: TGTGCCAGCGGACAGGGGGCTCGTACTGAAGCTTTCTTT
J: TRBJ1-1
V: TRBV6-2/TRBV6-3
D: TRBD1
size: many

CDR3: CASTQGYDYGYTF
DNA: TGTGCCAGCACGCAGGGCTATGACTATGGCTACACCTTC
J: TRBJ1-2
V: TRBV6-1
D: .
size: many

CDR3: CASSQEKGRGYGYTF
DNA: TGTGCCAGCAGCCAAGAGAAGGGCAGGGGCTATGGCTACACCTTC
J: TRBJ1-2
V: TRBV3-1
D: .
size: .

CDR3: CASSEGQKTNYGYTF
DNA: TGTGCCAGCAGTGAAGGACAGAAGACTAACTATGGCTACACCTTC
J: TRBJ1-2
V: TRBV6-1
D: .
size: many

CDR3: CASSFLGERGAEAFF
DNA: TGTGCCAGCAGTTTTTTGGGGGAGAGGGGCGCTGAAGCTTTCTTT
J: TRBJ1-1
V: TRBV28
D: .
size: .

CDR3: CASTPVGGGEQYF
DNA: TGTGCCAGCACCCCGGTCGGGGGAGGCGAGCAGTACTTC
J: TRBJ2-7
V: TRBV12-3/TRBV12-4
D: .
size: .

CDR3: CASSLVGAGGRDQYF
DNA: TGTGCCAGCAGCTTGGTCGGCGCGGGGGGCCGCGACCAGTACTTC
J: TRBJ2-5
V: TRBV5-6
D: TRBD2
size: few

CDR3: CASRASREVEQYF
DNA: TGTGCCAGCCGTGCTAGCCGAGAGGTCGAGCAGTACTTC
J: TRBJ2-7
V: TRBV7-9
D: .
size: .

CDR3: CASSEGSYMNTEAFF
DNA: TGTGCCAGCAGTGAAGGATCATACATGAACACTGAAGCTTTCTTT
J: TRBJ1-1
V: TRBV6-1
D: .
size: many

CDR3: CASSVTDNYGYTF
DNA: TGTGCCAGCAGTGTTACGGACAACTATGGCTACACCTTC
J: TRBJ1-2
V: TRBV2
D: .
size: .

CDR3: CAIRGQGSPLHF
DNA: TGTGCCATCCGGGGTCAGGGGTCACCCCTCCACTTT
J: TRBJ1-6
V: TRBV10-3
D: .
size: many